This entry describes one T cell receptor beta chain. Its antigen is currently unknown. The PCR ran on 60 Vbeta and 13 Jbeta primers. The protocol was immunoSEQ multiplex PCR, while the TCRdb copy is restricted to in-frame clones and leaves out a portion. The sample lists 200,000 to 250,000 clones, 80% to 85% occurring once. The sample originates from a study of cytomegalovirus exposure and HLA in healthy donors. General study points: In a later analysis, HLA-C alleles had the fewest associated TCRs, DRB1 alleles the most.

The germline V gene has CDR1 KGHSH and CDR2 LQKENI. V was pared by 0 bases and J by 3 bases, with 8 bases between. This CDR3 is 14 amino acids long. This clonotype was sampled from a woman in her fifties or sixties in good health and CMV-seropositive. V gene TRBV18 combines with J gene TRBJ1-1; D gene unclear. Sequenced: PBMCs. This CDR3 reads CASSPPSVDTEAFF. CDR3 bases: TGTGCCAGCTCACCACCTAGTGTTGACACTGAAGCTTTCTTT.